The 29 T cell receptor beta chains in this list originate from one sample, sequenced in a study of siplizumab effects on memory and regulatory T cells. Sequenced by immunoSEQ multiplex PCR; TCRdb stores in-frame clones only, minus some. The sample has fewer than 60,000 clones, about 93% seen once; the top ten hold more than 15%. Sample: CD8+ T cells sorted from blood. The origin of the receptors is a human donor in good health.

The gene calls are TRBV11-2 and TRBJ1-2, with D unresolved. Trimming left V 3 bases short and J 5 bases short, with 13 bases between. Germline CDR1 SGHAT, CDR2 FQNNGV. This CDR3 region has 14 residues. Written as DNA, the CDR3 is TGTGCCAGCAGCTTTGAGGTCAGGAGATATGGCTACACCTTC. Amino acids: CASSFEVRRYGYTF.

The chain has TRBV12-5 and TRBJ2-5, with TRBD1 as a possible D gene (6 bases). The CDR3 extends over 15 amino acids. Germline V gene sequence: CDR1 LGHNT, CDR2 FRNRAP. With 1 base removed from V and 7 bases from J, the gap between germline ends came to 16 bases. In DNA form, the CDR3 reads TGTGCTAGTGGTTTGGGCCGGGACACCCAGGGGACCCAGTACTTC. Its translation: CASGLGRDTQGTQYF.

The chain is built from TRBV15 and TRBJ1-1; the D is unclear. Germline values: CDR1 LNHNV, CDR2 YYDKDF (reference sequence). CDR3 length: 14 amino acids. The ends were cut back, 0 bases at V and 4 bases at J, with 9 bases in the middle. The CDR3 region has the DNA TGTGCCACCAGCAGAGAACAGATTTTCACTGAAGCTTTCTTT. Its protein is CATSREQIFTEAFF.

This chain joins TRBV27 and TRBJ2-7; either TRBD1 or TRBD2 may fit D (5 bases each). Trimming cost V 3 bases and J 2 bases, with 8 bases left between them. This CDR3 has 13 amino acids. Looked up from germline, CDR1 is MNHEY and CDR2 is SMNVEV (reference sequence). The CDR3 bases are TGTGCCAGCAGTTTGGGGCGGGCCTACGAGCAGTACTTC. Protein: CASSLGRAYEQYF.

V usage is TRBV27 and J usage is TRBJ2-3; D not certain. The germline V gene encodes CDR1 MNHEY and CDR2 SMNVEV (reference sequence). V was pared by 3 bases and J by 2 bases, with 6 bases between. This CDR3 comprises 13 residues. The CDR3 protein is CASSFRITDTQYF. CDR3 in DNA: TGTGCCAGCAGTTTCAGAATCACAGATACGCAGTATTTT.

This rearrangement joins TRBV6-1 to TRBJ2-1, with no clear D. The CDR3 covers 16 residues. CDR1 and CDR2 (germline): MNHNS, SASEGT. The V and J ends lost 0 bases and 2 bases respectively, with 11 bases between them. CDR3 DNA sequence: TGTGCCAGCAGTGAAGCGATCCGGAGAACCTACAATGAGCAGTTCTTC. The encoded protein is CASSEAIRRTYNEQFF.

The V and J genes are TRBV7-9 and TRBJ2-1; 8 bases are shared with TRBD2. This CDR3 comprises 14 residues. Trimming took 2 bases from V and 7 from J; bases not matched to a gene: 4. Germline V gives CDR1 SEHNR, CDR2 FQNEAQ (reference sequence). DNA of the CDR3: TGTGCCAGCAGCTTACACCGGGGGGGAAATGAGCAGTTCTTC. Amino acid sequence: CASSLHRGGNEQFF.

The chain has TRBV9 and TRBJ2-3; a weak D match, TRBD2 (6 bases). The CDR3 loop spans 13 amino acids. V lost 2 bases and J lost 8, with 12 bases in between. Per the germline V gene, CDR1 is SGDLS and CDR2 is YYNGEE. The CDR3 DNA reads as TGTGCCAGCAGCGTGGGTATGGGGGGTACGCAGTATTTT. It translates to CASSVGMGGTQYF. Full variable domain (remainder filled in from reference TRBV9 and TRBJ2-3): DSGVTQTPKHLITATGQRVTLRCSPRSGDLSVYWYQQSLDQGLQFLIQYYNGEERAKGNILERFSAQQFPDLHSELNLSSLELGDSALYFCASSVGMGGTQYFGPGTRLTVL.

The J gene is TRBJ1-5, the V gene TRBV12-2; TRBD1 is taken as the D call from the table, unchecked against the DNA. TRBV12-2 is deemed a pseudogene. This CDR3 is built from 17 residues. The CDR3 spells CASRRNSRGYSNQPQHF. The CDR3 DNA follows: TGTGCAAGTCGCCGGAATTCCAGGGGGTATAGCAATCAGCCCCAGCATTTT.

Here the CDR3 reads CASSPSTGRPVSYEQYF. CDR3 sequence (DNA): TGCGCCAGCAGCCCATCCACAGGGAGGCCAGTCTCCTACGAGCAGTACTTC. The chain links TRBV4-1 to TRBJ2-7; perhaps D is TRBD1 or TRBD2 (6 bases each). V gave up 4 bases and J gave up 0 bases, with 19 bases separating them. CDR1 is MGHRA and CDR2 is YSYEKL in the germline V gene. The length of the CDR3 is 17 residues.

The chain carries TRBV5-6 and TRBJ1-2; tentatively, D is TRBD1 (6 bases). V was cut by 2 bases and J by 6 bases, with 8 bases left in between. The CDR3 extends over 12 amino acids. Germline-derived CDR1 and CDR2 are SGHDT and YYEEEE. CDR3: CASSFEGDGYTF. CDR3 nucleotides: TGTGCCAGCAGCTTCGAGGGGGATGGCTACACCTTC.

This clone is a singleton in its sample. This sequence joins TRBV9 and TRBJ1-2, with 8 bases matching TRBD1. Germline V gene data show CDR1 as SGDLS and CDR2 as YYNGEE. The V segment lost 0 bases and the J segment 6 bases; nucleotides outside the gene matches: 4. The CDR3 is 14 residues long. In DNA, the CDR3 is TGTGCCAGCAGCGTAGCTAAGACAGGGGATGGCTACACCTTC. It encodes CASSVAKTGDGYTF.

The rearrangement uses TRBV19 and TRBJ1-1, with no clear D. The V end lost 5 bases, the J end lost 1 base, and 14 bases lay between the germline ends. This CDR3 spans 15 amino acids. The V gene's germline CDR1 is LNHDA and CDR2 SQIVND (reference sequence). The CDR3 nucleotides are TGTGCCAGTAGTCCGCTATCTCTTTCGAACACTGAAGCTTTCTTT. As protein: CASSPLSLSNTEAFF.

The chain is built from TRBV27 and TRBJ1-5, with D unresolved. Germline V CDR1 and CDR2: MNHEY, SMNVEV (reference sequence). The ends were cut back, 1 base at V and 4 bases at J, with 11 bases in the middle. The CDR3 has 15 amino acids. CDR3 loop: CASSLFGQKNQPQHF. The DNA of the CDR3 is TGTGCCAGCAGTTTATTCGGCCAGAAAAATCAGCCCCAGCATTTT.

This chain joins TRBV5-4 and TRBJ2-7; D remains ambiguous. The CDR3 covers 16 residues. CDR1 and CDR2 from the germline V gene are SGHNT and YYREEE (reference sequence). V was trimmed by 0 bases and J by 0 bases, leaving 13 bases between them. DNA of the CDR3: TGTGCCAGCAGCTTGGGCCCTCAGGACCCCTCCTACGAGCAGTACTTC. Residues: CASSLGPQDPSYEQYF.

The rearrangement joins TRBV6-6 to TRBJ1-5; D is unclear. The V end lost 2 bases, the J end lost 5 bases, and 10 bases lay between the germline ends. This CDR3 is 14 amino acids long. CDR1 and CDR2 from the germline V gene are MNHNY and SVGAGI (reference sequence). In nucleotides, the CDR3 is TGTGCCAGCAGTTACCCGGGGAAGTATCAGCCCCAGCATTTT. This translates into CASSYPGKYQPQHF.

The rearrangement joins TRBV7-9 to TRBJ1-1, with D perhaps matching TRBD1 (6 bases). Germline V CDR1 and CDR2: SEHNR, FQNEAQ (reference sequence). The CDR3 has 17 amino acids. V gave up 5 bases and J gave up 1 base, with 20 bases separating them. This CDR3 is CASSQFVTQGGNTEAFF. In DNA, the CDR3 is TGTGCCAGCAGCCAATTTGTCACACAGGGCGGGAACACTGAAGCTTTCTTT. Full variable domain (remainder filled in from reference TRBV7-9 and TRBJ1-1): DTGVSQNPRHKITKRGQNVTFRCDPISEHNRLYWYRQTLGQGPEFLTYFQNEAQLEKSRLLSDRFSAERPKGSFSTLEIQRTEQGDSAMYLCASSQFVTQGGNTEAFFGQGTRLTVV.

This clone appeared once. The chain links TRBV19 to TRBJ1-5, with TRBD1 matching 8 bases. The ends lost 5 bases at V and 1 base at J; junction bases unmatched: 4. The CDR3 is made up of 15 amino acids. CDR1 and CDR2 (germline): LNHDA, SQIVND (reference sequence). As DNA, the CDR3 is TGTGCCAGTAGTTCGACAGGGGCCAGCAATCAGCCCCAGCATTTT. It encodes CASSSTGASNQPQHF.

The J gene is TRBJ2-1, the V gene TRBV9; 7 positions agree with TRBD2. Unmatched junction bases numbered 10, after V lost 2 bases and J lost 8 bases. The CDR3 is made up of 15 amino acids. The germline gives CDR1 SGDLS, CDR2 YYNGEE. The CDR3 DNA is TGTGCCAGCAGCGTTGTCGGGGGGAGCTGGGATGAGCAGTTCTTC. As protein: CASSVVGGSWDEQFF.

The table lists this clone with a few counts. This chain uses TRBV2 with TRBJ1-5; D unclear. The V and J ends lost 9 bases and 4 bases respectively, with 13 bases between them. This CDR3 region has 13 residues. Germline CDR1 reads SNHLY; CDR2 reads FYNNEI. The CDR3 loop reads CARTTGPNQPQHF. The CDR3 nucleotides are TGTGCCAGAACTACCGGACCTAATCAGCCCCAGCATTTT.

The rearrangement joins TRBV6-5 to TRBJ1-1; a possible D gene is TRBD1 (5 bases). V was cut by 8 bases and J by 6 bases, with 16 bases left in between. This CDR3 region has 13 residues. Germline CDR1 and CDR2: MNHEY and SVGAGI. The CDR3, as DNA: TGTGCCAGCGGGGACTCGGTTAGGGCTGAAGCTTTCTTT. Its protein is CASGDSVRAEAFF.

The rearrangement uses TRBV28 and TRBJ2-6, with unresolved D. The CDR3 runs 15 residues. Trimming shortened V by 2 bases and J by 2 bases, and 7 bases separated the two germline ends. Germline V gene data show CDR1 as MDHEN and CDR2 as SYDVKM. Here the CDR3 DNA reads TGTGCCAGCAGTTTACCAGAAACTGGGGCCAACGTCCTGACTTTC. Translated, it gives CASSLPETGANVLTF.

The rearrangement uses TRBV5-6 and TRBJ2-7, with D perhaps given as TRBD1 or TRBD2 (6 bases each). The V gene's germline CDR1 is SGHDT and CDR2 YYEEEE. Trimming removed 0 bases from V and 1 base from J, with 11 bases in between. This CDR3 region has 15 residues. CDR3 loop: CASSLVRGRSYEQYF. The CDR3 nucleotides read TGTGCCAGCAGCTTGGTCCGGGGGCGATCCTACGAGCAGTACTTC.

The chain joins TRBV4-1 to TRBJ2-3, with 14 bases that match TRBD2. The germline V gene encodes CDR1 MGHRA and CDR2 YSYEKL. This CDR3 spans 16 amino acids. Trimming at V came to 3 bases and at J to 4 bases, leaving 3 bases not matched to a gene. CDR3 in amino acids: CASSQTSGRAADTQYF. CDR3 DNA: TGCGCCAGCAGCCAGACTAGCGGGAGGGCGGCAGATACGCAGTATTTT.

This chain uses TRBV28 with TRBJ2-5; D is possibly TRBD2 (5 bases). V was pared by 3 bases and J by 5 bases, with 10 bases between. This CDR3 comprises 13 residues. Germline CDR1 is MDHEN and CDR2 is SYDVKM. The CDR3: CASSFRGEETQYF. CDR3 bases: TGTGCCAGCAGTTTCCGGGGTGAGGAGACCCAGTACTTC.

This clone was observed once. The V gene is TRBV11-2, the J gene TRBJ1-2; no clear D gene. CDR1 SGHAT and CDR2 FQNNGV come from the germline V gene. The CDR3 consists of 15 residues. V was cut by 5 bases and J by 8 bases, with 21 bases left in between. CDR3 coding DNA: TGTGCCAGCAGCCCGTTCTTTGGGGTACCAGGCGGCTACACCTTC. It encodes CASSPFFGVPGGYTF. The full variable domain, its missing parts supplied by reference TRBV11-2 and TRBJ1-2, is EAGVAQSPRYKIIEKRQSVAFWCNPISGHATLYWYQQILGQGPKLLIQFQNNGVVDDSQLPKDRFSAERLKGVDSTLKIQPAKLEDSAVYLCASSPFFGVPGGYTFGSGTRLTVV.

The CDR3 sequence: CASSLRTGDGDGLAFF. In DNA form, the CDR3 reads TGTGCCAGCAGTTTACGAACAGGGGACGGGGATGGTTTAGCTTTCTTT. The chain combines TRBV28 with TRBJ1-1; 7 nucleotides align to TRBD1. The CDR3 has 16 amino acids. Germline V CDR1 and CDR2: MDHEN, SYDVKM. With 2 bases clipped from V and 10 bases from J, the junction kept 16 bases outside the gene matches.

This clone was seen only once. The chain uses TRBV28 and TRBJ2-7; 8 bases are shared with TRBD1. There are 15 residues in the CDR3. V dropped 3 bases and J dropped 6; count of bases not matched to a gene: 10. From germline, CDR1 is MDHEN and CDR2 SYDVKM. CDR3 coding DNA: TGTGCCAGCAGTTTTTTCCGGGACAGGATGGGCGAGCAGTACTTC. Translation: CASSFFRDRMGEQYF.

The chain is built from TRBV9 and TRBJ2-3, with a possible D match to TRBD2 (5 bases). In germline, CDR1 is SGDLS, CDR2 YYNGEE. Trimming took 3 bases from V and 2 from J, leaving 7 bases between them. The CDR3 is 13 residues long. The CDR3 loop reads CASSAGSTDTQYF. The CDR3 DNA sequence: TGTGCCAGCAGCGCGGGATCCACAGATACGCAGTATTTT.